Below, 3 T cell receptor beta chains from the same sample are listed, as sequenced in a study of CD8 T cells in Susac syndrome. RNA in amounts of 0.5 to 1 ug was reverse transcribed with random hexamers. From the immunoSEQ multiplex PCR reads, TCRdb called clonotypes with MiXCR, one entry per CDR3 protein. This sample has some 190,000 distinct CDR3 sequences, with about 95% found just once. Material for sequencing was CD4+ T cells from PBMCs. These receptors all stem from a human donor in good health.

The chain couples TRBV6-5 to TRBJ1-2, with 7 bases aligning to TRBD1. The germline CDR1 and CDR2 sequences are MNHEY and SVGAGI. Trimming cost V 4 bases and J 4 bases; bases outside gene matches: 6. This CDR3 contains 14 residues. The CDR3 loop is CASSFAGTVYGYTF. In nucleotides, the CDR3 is TGTGCCAGCAGTTTCGCCGGGACAGTCTATGGCTACACCTTC.

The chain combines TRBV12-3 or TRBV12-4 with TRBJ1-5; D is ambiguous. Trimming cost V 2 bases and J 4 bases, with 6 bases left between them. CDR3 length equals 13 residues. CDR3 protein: CASSLSVNQPQHF. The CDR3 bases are TGTGCCAGCAGTTTATCGGTGAATCAGCCCCAGCATTTT.

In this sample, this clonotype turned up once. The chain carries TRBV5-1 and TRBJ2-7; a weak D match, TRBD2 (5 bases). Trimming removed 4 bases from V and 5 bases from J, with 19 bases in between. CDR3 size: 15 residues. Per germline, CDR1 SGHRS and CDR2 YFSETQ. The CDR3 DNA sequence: TGCGCCAGCAGCCCCTCCCAGGCGGGCCCCAACGAGCAGTACTTC. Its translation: CASSPSQAGPNEQYF.